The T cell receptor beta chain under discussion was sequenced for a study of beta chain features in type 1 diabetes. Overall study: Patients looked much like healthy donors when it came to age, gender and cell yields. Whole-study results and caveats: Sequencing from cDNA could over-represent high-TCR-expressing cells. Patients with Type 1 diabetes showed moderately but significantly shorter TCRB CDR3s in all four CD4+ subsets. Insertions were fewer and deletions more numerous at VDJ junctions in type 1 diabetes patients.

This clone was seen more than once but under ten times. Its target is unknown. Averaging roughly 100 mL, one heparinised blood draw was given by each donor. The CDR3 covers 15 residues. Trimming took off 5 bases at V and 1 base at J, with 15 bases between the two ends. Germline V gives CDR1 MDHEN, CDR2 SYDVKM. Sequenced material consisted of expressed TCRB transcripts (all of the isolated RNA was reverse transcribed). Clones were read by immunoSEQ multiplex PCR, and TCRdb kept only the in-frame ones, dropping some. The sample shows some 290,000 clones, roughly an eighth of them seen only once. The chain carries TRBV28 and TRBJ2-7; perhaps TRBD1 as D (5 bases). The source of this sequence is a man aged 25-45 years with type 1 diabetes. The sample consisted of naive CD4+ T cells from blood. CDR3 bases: TGTGCCAGCAGTGTTACAGGACGGATTTCCTACGAGCAGTACTTC. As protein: CASSVTGRISYEQYF.